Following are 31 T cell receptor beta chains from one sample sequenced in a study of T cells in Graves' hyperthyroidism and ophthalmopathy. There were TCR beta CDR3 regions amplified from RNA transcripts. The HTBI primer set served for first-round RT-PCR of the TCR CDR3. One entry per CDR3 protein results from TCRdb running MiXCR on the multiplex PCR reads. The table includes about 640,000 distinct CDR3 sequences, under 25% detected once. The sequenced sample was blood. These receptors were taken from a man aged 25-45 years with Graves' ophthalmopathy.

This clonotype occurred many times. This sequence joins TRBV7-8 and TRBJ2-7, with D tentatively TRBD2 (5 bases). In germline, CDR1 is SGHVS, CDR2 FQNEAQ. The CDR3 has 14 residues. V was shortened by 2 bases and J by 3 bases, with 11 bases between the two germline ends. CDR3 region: CASSLPGKNYEQYF. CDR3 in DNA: TGTGCCAGCAGCTTACCGGGGAAAAACTACGAGCAGTACTTC. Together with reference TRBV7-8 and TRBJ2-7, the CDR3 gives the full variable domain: GAGVSQSPRYKVAKRGQDVALRCDPISGHVSLFWYQQALGQGPEFLTYFQNEAQLDKSGLPSDRFFAERPEGSVSTLKIQRTQQEDSAVYLCASSLPGKNYEQYFGPGTRLTVT.

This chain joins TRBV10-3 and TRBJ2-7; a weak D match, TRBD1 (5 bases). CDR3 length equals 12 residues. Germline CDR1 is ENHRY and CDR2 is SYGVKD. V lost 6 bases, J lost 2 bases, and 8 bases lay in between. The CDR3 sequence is CAIRDITYEQYF. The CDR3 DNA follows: TGTGCCATCAGGGACATTACCTACGAGCAGTACTTC.

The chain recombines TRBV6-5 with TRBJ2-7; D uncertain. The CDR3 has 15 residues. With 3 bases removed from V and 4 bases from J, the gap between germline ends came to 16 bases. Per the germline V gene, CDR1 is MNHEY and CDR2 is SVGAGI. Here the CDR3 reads CASSYRQAQIYEQYF. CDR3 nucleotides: TGTGCCAGCAGTTATCGGCAGGCACAAATTTACGAGCAGTACTTC.

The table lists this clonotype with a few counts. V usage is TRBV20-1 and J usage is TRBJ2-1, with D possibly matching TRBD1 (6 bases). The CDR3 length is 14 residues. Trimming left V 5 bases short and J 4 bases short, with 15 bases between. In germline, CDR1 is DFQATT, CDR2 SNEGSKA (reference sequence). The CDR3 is CSAQGQPKYNEQFF. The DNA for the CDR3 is TGCAGTGCTCAAGGACAGCCAAAATACAATGAGCAGTTCTTC.

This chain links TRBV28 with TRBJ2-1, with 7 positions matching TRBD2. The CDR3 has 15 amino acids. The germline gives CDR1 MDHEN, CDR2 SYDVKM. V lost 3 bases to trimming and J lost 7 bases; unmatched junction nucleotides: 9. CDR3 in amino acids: CASSFLGGAVNEQFF. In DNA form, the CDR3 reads TGTGCCAGCAGTTTCTTGGGAGGGGCTGTGAATGAGCAGTTCTTC.

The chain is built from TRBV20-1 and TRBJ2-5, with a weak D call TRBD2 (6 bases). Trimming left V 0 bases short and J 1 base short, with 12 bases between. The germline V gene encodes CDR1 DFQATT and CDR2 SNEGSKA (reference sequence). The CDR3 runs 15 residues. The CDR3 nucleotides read TGCAGTGCTAGAGATGGCCGGGACTTCCAAGAGACCCAGTACTTC. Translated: CSARDGRDFQETQYF.

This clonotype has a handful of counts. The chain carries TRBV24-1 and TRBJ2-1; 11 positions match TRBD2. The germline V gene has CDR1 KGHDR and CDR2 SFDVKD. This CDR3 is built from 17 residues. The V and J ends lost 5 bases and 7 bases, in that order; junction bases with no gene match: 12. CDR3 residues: CATSAGTSGRVRNEQFF. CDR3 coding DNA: TGTGCCACCAGTGCCGGAACTAGCGGGAGAGTCCGGAATGAGCAGTTCTTC.

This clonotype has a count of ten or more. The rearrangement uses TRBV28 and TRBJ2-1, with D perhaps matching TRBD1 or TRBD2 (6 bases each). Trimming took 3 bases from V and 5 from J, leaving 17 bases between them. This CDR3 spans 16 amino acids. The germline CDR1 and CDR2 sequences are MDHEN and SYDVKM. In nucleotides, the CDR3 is TGTGCCAGCAGTTTTGGGGGCGGGATTAGCAACAATGAGCAGTTCTTC. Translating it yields CASSFGGGISNNEQFF.

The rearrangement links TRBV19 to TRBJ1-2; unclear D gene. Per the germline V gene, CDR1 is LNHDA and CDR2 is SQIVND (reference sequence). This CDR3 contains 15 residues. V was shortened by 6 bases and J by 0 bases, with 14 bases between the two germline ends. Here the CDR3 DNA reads TGTGCCAGTAGGACTAGGTCTGCGGCTAACTATGGCTACACCTTC. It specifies CASRTRSAANYGYTF. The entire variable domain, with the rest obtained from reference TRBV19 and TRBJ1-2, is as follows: DGGITQSPKYLFRKEGQNVTLSCEQNLNHDAMYWYRQDPGQGLRLIYYSQIVNDFQKGDIAEGYSVSREKKESFPLTVTSAQKNPTAFYLCASRTRSAANYGYTFGSGTRLTVV.

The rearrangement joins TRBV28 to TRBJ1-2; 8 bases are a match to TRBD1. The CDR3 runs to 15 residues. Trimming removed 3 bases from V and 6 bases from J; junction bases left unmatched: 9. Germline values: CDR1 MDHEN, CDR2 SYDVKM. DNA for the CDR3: TGTGCCAGCAGTTTCTCCGGGGCAGGGGGCAATGGCTACACCTTC. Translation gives CASSFSGAGGNGYTF.

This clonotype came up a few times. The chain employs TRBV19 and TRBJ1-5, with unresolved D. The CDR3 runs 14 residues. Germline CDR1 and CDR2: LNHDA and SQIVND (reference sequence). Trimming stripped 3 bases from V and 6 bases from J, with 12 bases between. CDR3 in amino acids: CASSIVGNRQPQHF. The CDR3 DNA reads TGTGCCAGTAGTATCGTGGGGAATCGTCAGCCCCAGCATTTT.

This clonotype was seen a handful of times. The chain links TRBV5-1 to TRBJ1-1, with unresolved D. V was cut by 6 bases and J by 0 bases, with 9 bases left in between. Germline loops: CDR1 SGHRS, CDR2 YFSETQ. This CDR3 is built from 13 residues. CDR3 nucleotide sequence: TGCGCCAGCACTTCGGAGATGAACACTGAAGCTTTCTTT. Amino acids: CASTSEMNTEAFF.

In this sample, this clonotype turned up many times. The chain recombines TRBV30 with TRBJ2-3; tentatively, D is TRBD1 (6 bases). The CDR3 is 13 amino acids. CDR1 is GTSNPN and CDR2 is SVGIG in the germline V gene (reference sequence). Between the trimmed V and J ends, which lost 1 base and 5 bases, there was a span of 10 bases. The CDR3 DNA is TGTGCCTGGAGTGCACAGGGTGGAGATACGCAGTATTTT. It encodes CAWSAQGGDTQYF.

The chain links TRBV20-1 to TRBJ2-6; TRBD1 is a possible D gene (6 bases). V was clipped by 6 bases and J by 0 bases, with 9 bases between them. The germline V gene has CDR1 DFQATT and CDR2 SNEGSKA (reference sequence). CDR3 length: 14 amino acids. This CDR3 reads CSAKQGSGANVLTF. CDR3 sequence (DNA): TGCAGTGCAAAACAGGGCTCTGGGGCCAACGTCCTGACTTTC.

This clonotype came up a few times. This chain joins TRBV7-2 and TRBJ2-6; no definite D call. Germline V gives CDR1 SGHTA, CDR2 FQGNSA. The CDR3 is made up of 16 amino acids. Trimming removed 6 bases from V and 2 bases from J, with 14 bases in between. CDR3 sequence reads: CASRSFVPAGANVLTF. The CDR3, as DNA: TGTGCCAGCAGAAGCTTCGTACCGGCTGGGGCCAACGTCCTGACTTTC.

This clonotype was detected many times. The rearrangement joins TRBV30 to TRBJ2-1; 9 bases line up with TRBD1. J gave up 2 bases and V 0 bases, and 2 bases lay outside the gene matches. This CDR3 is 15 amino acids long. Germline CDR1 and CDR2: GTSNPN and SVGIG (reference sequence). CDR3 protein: CAWSVTGGAYNEQFF. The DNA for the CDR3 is TGTGCCTGGAGTGTAACAGGGGGCGCCTACAATGAGCAGTTCTTC.

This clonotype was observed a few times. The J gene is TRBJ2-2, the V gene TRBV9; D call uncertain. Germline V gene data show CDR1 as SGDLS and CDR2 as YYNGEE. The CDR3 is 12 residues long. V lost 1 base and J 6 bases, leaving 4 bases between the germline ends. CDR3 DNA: TGTGCCAGCAGCGTATACGCCGGGGAGCTGTTTTTT. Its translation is CASSVYAGELFF.

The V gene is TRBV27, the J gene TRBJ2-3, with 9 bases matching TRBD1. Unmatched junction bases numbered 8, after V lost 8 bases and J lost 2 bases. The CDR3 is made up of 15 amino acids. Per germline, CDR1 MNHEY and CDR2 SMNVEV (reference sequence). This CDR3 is CASGGGTGYTDTQYF. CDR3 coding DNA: TGTGCCAGCGGAGGGGGGACAGGGTACACAGATACGCAGTATTTT.

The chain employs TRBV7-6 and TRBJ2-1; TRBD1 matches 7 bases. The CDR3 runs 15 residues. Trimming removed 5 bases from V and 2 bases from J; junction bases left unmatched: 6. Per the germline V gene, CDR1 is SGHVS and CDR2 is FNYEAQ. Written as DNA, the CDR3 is TGTGCCAGCAGCCCGGGGACAGCGCCCTACAATGAGCAGTTCTTC. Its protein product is CASSPGTAPYNEQFF.

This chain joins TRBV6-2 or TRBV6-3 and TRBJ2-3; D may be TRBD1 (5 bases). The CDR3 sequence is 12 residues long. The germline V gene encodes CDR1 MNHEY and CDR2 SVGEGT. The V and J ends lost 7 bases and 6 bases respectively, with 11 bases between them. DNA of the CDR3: TGTGCCAGCACCAAAAGGGGCGATACGCAGTATTTT. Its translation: CASTKRGDTQYF.

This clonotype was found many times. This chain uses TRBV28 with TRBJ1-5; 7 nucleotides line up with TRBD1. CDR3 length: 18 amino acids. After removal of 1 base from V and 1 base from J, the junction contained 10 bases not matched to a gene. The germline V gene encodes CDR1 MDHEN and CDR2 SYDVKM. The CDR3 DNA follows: TGTGCCAGCAGTTTATCTCTCTGGGGCAGGGGGAGCAATCAGCCCCAGCATTTT. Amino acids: CASSLSLWGRGSNQPQHF.

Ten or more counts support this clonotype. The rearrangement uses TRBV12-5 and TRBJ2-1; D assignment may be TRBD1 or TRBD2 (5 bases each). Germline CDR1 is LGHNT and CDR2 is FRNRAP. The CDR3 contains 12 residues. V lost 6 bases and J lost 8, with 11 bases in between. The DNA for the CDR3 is TGTGCTAGTGGCCTAGAGGGGTATGAGCAGTTCTTC. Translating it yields CASGLEGYEQFF.

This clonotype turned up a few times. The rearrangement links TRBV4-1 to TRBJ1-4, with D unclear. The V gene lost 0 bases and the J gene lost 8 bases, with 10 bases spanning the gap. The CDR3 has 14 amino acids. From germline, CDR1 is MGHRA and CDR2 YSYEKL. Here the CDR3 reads CASSQDYGREKLFF. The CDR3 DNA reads TGCGCCAGCAGCCAAGATTATGGGAGGGAAAAACTGTTTTTT.

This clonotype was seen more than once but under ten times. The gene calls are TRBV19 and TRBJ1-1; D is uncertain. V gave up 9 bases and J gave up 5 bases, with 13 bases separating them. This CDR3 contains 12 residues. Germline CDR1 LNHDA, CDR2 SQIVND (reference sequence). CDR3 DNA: TGTGCCAGCCACCAAGGCGGGACTGAAGCTTTCTTT. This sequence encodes CASHQGGTEAFF. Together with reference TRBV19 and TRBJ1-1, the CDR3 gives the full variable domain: DGGITQSPKYLFRKEGQNVTLSCEQNLNHDAMYWYRQDPGQGLRLIYYSQIVNDFQKGDIAEGYSVSREKKESFPLTVTSAQKNPTAFYLCASHQGGTEAFFGQGTRLTVV.

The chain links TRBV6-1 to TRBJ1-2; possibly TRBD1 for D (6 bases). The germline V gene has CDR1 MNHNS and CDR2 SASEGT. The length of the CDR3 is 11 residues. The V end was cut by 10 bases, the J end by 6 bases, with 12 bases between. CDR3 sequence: CAIWQGHGYTF. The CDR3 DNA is TGTGCCATATGGCAGGGGCATGGCTACACCTTC.

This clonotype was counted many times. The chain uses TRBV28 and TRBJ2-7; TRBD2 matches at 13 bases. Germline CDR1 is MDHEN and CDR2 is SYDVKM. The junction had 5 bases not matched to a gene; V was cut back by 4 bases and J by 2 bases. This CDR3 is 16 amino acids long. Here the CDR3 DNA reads TGTGCCAGCAGTTCGCACGGACTAGCGGGAGCCTACGAGCAGTACTTC. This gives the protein CASSSHGLAGAYEQYF. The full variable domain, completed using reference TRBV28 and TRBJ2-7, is DVKVTQSSRYLVKRTGEKVFLECVQDMDHENMFWYRQDPGLGLRLIYFSYDVKMKEKGDIPEGYSVSREKKERFSLILESASTNQTSMYLCASSSHGLAGAYEQYFGPGTRLTVT.

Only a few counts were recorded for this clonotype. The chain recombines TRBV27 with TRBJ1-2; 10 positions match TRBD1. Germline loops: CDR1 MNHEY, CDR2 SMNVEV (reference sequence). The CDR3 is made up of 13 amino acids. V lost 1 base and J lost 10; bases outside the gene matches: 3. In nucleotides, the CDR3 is TGTGCCAGCAGTTTATTCGGACAGGGGGTCTACACCTTC. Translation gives CASSLFGQGVYTF.

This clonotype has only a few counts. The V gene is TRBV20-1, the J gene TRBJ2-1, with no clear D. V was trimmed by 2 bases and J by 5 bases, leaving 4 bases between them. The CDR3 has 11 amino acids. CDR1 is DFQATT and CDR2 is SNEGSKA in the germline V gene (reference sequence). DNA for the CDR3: TGCAGTGCTAGACGGAACAATGAGCAGTTCTTC. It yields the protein CSARRNNEQFF.

CDR3 nucleotides: TGTGCCAGCAGCTTAAGCCGGACCGGAGGGGCGGATCGAACTAATGAAAAACTGTTTTTT. Translated, it gives CASSLSRTGGADRTNEKLFF. The V and J genes are TRBV7-8 and TRBJ1-4; tentatively, D is TRBD1 (5 bases). This CDR3 has 20 residues. In germline, CDR1 is SGHVS, CDR2 FQNEAQ. V was trimmed by 2 bases and J by 1 base, leaving 23 bases between them.

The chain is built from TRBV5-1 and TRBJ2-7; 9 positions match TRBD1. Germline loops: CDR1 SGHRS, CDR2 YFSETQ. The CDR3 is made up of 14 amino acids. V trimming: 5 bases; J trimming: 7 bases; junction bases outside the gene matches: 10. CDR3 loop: CASSPGQGKGEQYF. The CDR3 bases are TGCGCCAGCAGTCCGGGACAGGGTAAGGGAGAGCAGTACTTC.

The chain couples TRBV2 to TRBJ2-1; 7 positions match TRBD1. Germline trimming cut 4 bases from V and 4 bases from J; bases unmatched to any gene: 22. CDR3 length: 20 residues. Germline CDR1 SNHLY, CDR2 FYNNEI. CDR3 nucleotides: TGTGCCAGCAGTGCCGGGACAGAGTATTTTTGGAGGCGCCGATACAATGAGCAGTTCTTC. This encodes CASSAGTEYFWRRRYNEQFF. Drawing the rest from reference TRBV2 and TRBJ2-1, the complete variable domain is EPEVTQTPSHQVTQMGQEVILRCVPISNHLYFYWYRQILGQKVEFLVSFYNNEISEKSEIFDDQFSVERPDGSNFTLKIRSTKLEDSAMYFCASSAGTEYFWRRRYNEQFFGPGTRLTVL.